These T cell receptor beta chains were read from a single sample in a study of cytomegalovirus exposure and HLA in healthy donors. The table came from immunoSEQ multiplex PCR; TCRdb's copy has only in-frame clones and leaves some out. Among about 110,000 clones listed, over 65% were seen once. Sequencing was carried out using PBMCs. These receptors were taken from a woman between 40 and 55 years old in good health and CMV-seropositive. Each CDR3 is given with its conserved first and last residue. The order of the fields is CDR3 DNA, CDR3 protein, J gene, D gene, clone size, V gene. The D gene is left open where the match is weak. Rows give clone size only sometimes, using once, few, many, or a class for an expanded clone.

cdr3_nt: TGTGCCAGCCAGAAACAGGGCACAGATACGCAGTATTTT
cdr3_aa: CASQKQGTDTQYF
j_call: TRBJ2-3
d_call: -
clone_size: -
v_call: TRBV27

cdr3_nt: TGCGCCAGCAGCCAAGATTTTGGTACAGCTACTAACTATGGCTACACCTTC
cdr3_aa: CASSQDFGTATNYGYTF
j_call: TRBJ1-2
d_call: -
clone_size: many
v_call: TRBV4-3

cdr3_nt: TGTGCCAGCAGCGCGACAGGATCTAATGAAAAACTGTTTTTT
cdr3_aa: CASSATGSNEKLFF
j_call: TRBJ1-4
d_call: -
clone_size: few
v_call: TRBV9

cdr3_nt: TGCGCCAGCAGCTTGGACAGGGACAATGAGCAGTTCTTC
cdr3_aa: CASSLDRDNEQFF
j_call: TRBJ2-1
d_call: -
clone_size: -
v_call: TRBV5-1

cdr3_nt: TGTGCCAGCAGCCCCGGGACTAGCGGGGGGGGATTCACAGATACGCAGTATTTT
cdr3_aa: CASSPGTSGGGFTDTQYF
j_call: TRBJ2-3
d_call: TRBD2
clone_size: few
v_call: TRBV9

cdr3_nt: TGTGCCAGCAGCTTAAACAGAGCCGCGATTAACATTCAGTACTTC
cdr3_aa: CASSLNRAAINIQYF
j_call: TRBJ2-4
d_call: -
clone_size: once
v_call: TRBV5-4

cdr3_nt: TGTGCCAGCAGCCCCCTTAGCGGGTCCCGCTACAATGAGCAGTTCTTC
cdr3_aa: CASSPLSGSRYNEQFF
j_call: TRBJ2-1
d_call: TRBD2
clone_size: -
v_call: TRBV9

cdr3_nt: TGTGCCAGCAGCTCAGGGGGCGCACCTTTAAACGAGCAGTTCTTC
cdr3_aa: CASSSGGAPLNEQFF
j_call: TRBJ2-1
d_call: TRBD1
clone_size: -
v_call: TRBV7-9

cdr3_nt: TGTGCCAGCAGTGATCCGGGACAGGGGCAAGGGGTAGAGACCCAGTACTTC
cdr3_aa: CASSDPGQGQGVETQYF
j_call: TRBJ2-5
d_call: TRBD1
clone_size: once
v_call: TRBV2

cdr3_nt: TGTGCCAGCAGCTTAAGGGCCGGAACAGGGGGTCGGAGCTCCTACGAGCAGTACTTC
cdr3_aa: CASSLRAGTGGRSSYEQYF
j_call: TRBJ2-7
d_call: TRBD1
clone_size: -
v_call: TRBV7-9

cdr3_nt: TGTGCCAGCAGCTCCCGGGAGAACTCCTACGAGCAGTACTTC
cdr3_aa: CASSSRENSYEQYF
j_call: TRBJ2-7
d_call: -
clone_size: -
v_call: TRBV7-9

cdr3_nt: TGTGCCAGCAGCTTAGATGCCCGGACAGGGGGTAATGGCTACACCTTC
cdr3_aa: CASSLDARTGGNGYTF
j_call: TRBJ1-2
d_call: TRBD1
clone_size: -
v_call: TRBV11-3

cdr3_nt: TGTGCCAGCAGCCAGACAGGGACGAACACTGAAGCTTTCTTT
cdr3_aa: CASSQTGTNTEAFF
j_call: TRBJ1-1
d_call: TRBD1
clone_size: -
v_call: TRBV7-9

cdr3_nt: TGTGCCAGTAGTTGGACAGCGTCCGCCCCTAACACTGAAGCTTTCTTT
cdr3_aa: CASSWTASAPNTEAFF
j_call: TRBJ1-1
d_call: -
clone_size: -
v_call: TRBV19

cdr3_nt: TGTGCCAGCAGCTTTGGCGGACTAGCGGCCTACAATGAGCAGTTCTTC
cdr3_aa: CASSFGGLAAYNEQFF
j_call: TRBJ2-1
d_call: TRBD2
clone_size: -
v_call: TRBV7-6

cdr3_nt: TGTGCCAGCAGCCCCGGCGGGGGAAGACAAGAGACCCAGTACTTC
cdr3_aa: CASSPGGGRQETQYF
j_call: TRBJ2-5
d_call: TRBD2
clone_size: -
v_call: TRBV7-3

cdr3_nt: TGTGCCAGCAGTGCCGAACTTAATCAGCCCCAGCATTTT
cdr3_aa: CASSAELNQPQHF
j_call: TRBJ1-5
d_call: -
clone_size: once
v_call: TRBV6-4

cdr3_nt: TGTGCCAGTAGTTCGCAAAGGGGACAGGCCTATGGCTACACCTTC
cdr3_aa: CASSSQRGQAYGYTF
j_call: TRBJ1-2
d_call: TRBD1
clone_size: -
v_call: TRBV19

cdr3_nt: TGTGCCAGCGACTCGACAGGGTCAGGGGAAAAACTGTTTTTT
cdr3_aa: CASDSTGSGEKLFF
j_call: TRBJ1-4
d_call: TRBD1
clone_size: few
v_call: TRBV2

cdr3_nt: TGTGCCAGCAGCTTGCGCGGCGGATATGGCTACACCTTC
cdr3_aa: CASSLRGGYGYTF
j_call: TRBJ1-2
d_call: -
clone_size: -
v_call: TRBV5-6

cdr3_nt: TGTTCCAGCAGCTTCCGACATACCCTGAACACTGAAGCTTTCTTT
cdr3_aa: CSSSFRHTLNTEAFF
j_call: TRBJ1-1
d_call: -
clone_size: -
v_call: TRBV7-9

cdr3_nt: TGCGCCAGCAGCCAAGATCGGCGGGAGGGAAACACCATATATTTT
cdr3_aa: CASSQDRREGNTIYF
j_call: TRBJ1-3
d_call: -
clone_size: -
v_call: TRBV4-3

cdr3_nt: TGTGCCAGCAGCGTAGCGGGAGATTCTTACAATGAGCAGTTCTTC
cdr3_aa: CASSVAGDSYNEQFF
j_call: TRBJ2-1
d_call: -
clone_size: -
v_call: TRBV9

cdr3_nt: TGTGCCAGCTCACTAGGGGTGAACACTGAAGCTTTCTTT
cdr3_aa: CASSLGVNTEAFF
j_call: TRBJ1-1
d_call: -
clone_size: -
v_call: TRBV18

cdr3_nt: TGTGCCAGCAGCGCCGACATGAACACTGAAGCTTTCTTT
cdr3_aa: CASSADMNTEAFF
j_call: TRBJ1-1
d_call: -
clone_size: -
v_call: TRBV9

cdr3_nt: TGTGCCAGCAGCCATGGGGGGAGAAATCAGCCCCAGCATTTT
cdr3_aa: CASSHGGRNQPQHF
j_call: TRBJ1-5
d_call: -
clone_size: -
v_call: TRBV6-6

cdr3_nt: TGTGCCTGGAGTGTAAGGGGGGGACAGCCCCAGCATTTT
cdr3_aa: CAWSVRGGQPQHF
j_call: TRBJ1-5
d_call: -
clone_size: -
v_call: TRBV30